What follows are 2 T cell receptor beta chains derived from one specimen sequenced in a study of Graves' ophthalmopathy and Graves' hyperthyroidism. Amplifying from RNA transcripts, the study obtained TCR beta CDR3 regions. Second-round multiplex PCR came after first-round RT-PCR with HTBI primers. TCRdb reanalysed the multiplex PCR reads using MiXCR and keeps one entry per CDR3 protein. The sample holds 500,000 to 800,000 distinct CDR3 sequences, about two fifths seen once. The sample comprised peripheral blood. The receptor set was obtained from an adult man with Graves' ophthalmopathy.

In its sample, this clonotype was seen once. The V and J genes are TRBV12-5 and TRBJ2-7; 10 bases line up with TRBD1. CDR1 and CDR2 (germline): LGHNT, FRNRAP. The CDR3 length is 14 residues. CDR3 bases: TGTGCCAGCAGTGGGCGGGACAGGGGTGACGAGCAGTACTTC. Its translation: CASSGRDRGDEQYF.

Ten or more counts support this clonotype. Relative to the germline gene, one junction end is altered; a read error may explain this. V and J are TRBV5-1 and TRBJ1-3, with no clear D. Germline V gene sequence: CDR1 SGHRS, CDR2 YFSETQ. The CDR3 has 13 residues. The CDR3 loop reads CASSLRSGNTIYF. CDR3 sequence (DNA): TGTGCCAGCAGTCTTAGATCTGGAAACACCATATATTTT.